This TCR beta chain was documented in a study of T-cell reconstitution after alpha-beta-depleted transplantation in children. Germline V gene data show CDR1 as SQVTM and CDR2 as ANQGSEA. The CDR3 has 15 residues. Trimming took 5 bases from V and 1 from J; bases not matched to a gene: 9. The TCRbeta library incorporated unique molecular identifiers. TCRdb redid the calling of the PCR reads with MiXCR, one entry per CDR3 protein. Of about 580,000 distinct CDR3 sequences in the sample, 20% to 25% are singletons; the top ten hold less than 15%. This clonotype has ten or more counts. Antigen specificity is unknown. The study, taken as a whole, reports: Expanded clones from the graft, numbering several hundred, reportedly supplied alpha-beta T cells about two months after transplant. The study traced high day-60 TCRbeta diversity in some patients to surviving recipient T cells and thymic progenitors. Newly produced T cells mostly accounted for T-cell counts and diversity one year post-transplant.

Source: PBMCs, mostly from graft donor cells, taken 360 days after TCRalphabeta/CD19-depleted stem cell transplant. The J gene is TRBJ2-3, the V gene TRBV29-1; the match to TRBD1 covers 7 bases. The sequence came from a boy in the first two years of life who had a stem cell transplant for acute myeloid leukemia, so the T cells may come from the graft donor. CDR3 residues: CSVSQTGIRTDTQYF. The CDR3 nucleotides are TGCAGCGTTTCCCAGACAGGGATACGCACAGATACGCAGTATTTT.